This T cell receptor (beta chain) was documented in a study of Graves' ophthalmopathy and Graves' hyperthyroidism. Whole-study findings and limits: Most thyroid clonotypes with frequency above 0.001 were detected in blood too.

The CDR3 has 14 amino acids. With 5 bases removed from V and 4 bases from J, the gap between germline ends came to 12 bases. Germline CDR1 is LNHDA and CDR2 is SQIVND (reference sequence). Hyperthyroidism patients, aged 18 to 65, were newly diagnosed, under 2 months' duration. RNA transcripts were the source from which TCR beta CDR3 regions were amplified. RT-PCR with HTBI primers came first, then second-round multiplex PCR. MiXCR, applied by TCRdb to the multiplex PCR reads, yields one record per CDR3 protein. This sample yields around 1.1 million distinct CDR3 sequences, of which about 36% are seen a single time; roughly 10% belongs to the top ten. This clonotype was counted many times. Its antigen remains unknown.

The receptor was isolated from an adult man with Graves' hyperthyroidism. Sequencing was done on a sample of peripheral blood or thyroid tissue (not recorded which). The chain recombines TRBV19 with TRBJ1-5; D gene ambiguous. The CDR3 DNA is TGTGCCAGTAGTGCTCATCGGGAAAATCAGCCCCAGCATTTT. This codes for CASSAHRENQPQHF.